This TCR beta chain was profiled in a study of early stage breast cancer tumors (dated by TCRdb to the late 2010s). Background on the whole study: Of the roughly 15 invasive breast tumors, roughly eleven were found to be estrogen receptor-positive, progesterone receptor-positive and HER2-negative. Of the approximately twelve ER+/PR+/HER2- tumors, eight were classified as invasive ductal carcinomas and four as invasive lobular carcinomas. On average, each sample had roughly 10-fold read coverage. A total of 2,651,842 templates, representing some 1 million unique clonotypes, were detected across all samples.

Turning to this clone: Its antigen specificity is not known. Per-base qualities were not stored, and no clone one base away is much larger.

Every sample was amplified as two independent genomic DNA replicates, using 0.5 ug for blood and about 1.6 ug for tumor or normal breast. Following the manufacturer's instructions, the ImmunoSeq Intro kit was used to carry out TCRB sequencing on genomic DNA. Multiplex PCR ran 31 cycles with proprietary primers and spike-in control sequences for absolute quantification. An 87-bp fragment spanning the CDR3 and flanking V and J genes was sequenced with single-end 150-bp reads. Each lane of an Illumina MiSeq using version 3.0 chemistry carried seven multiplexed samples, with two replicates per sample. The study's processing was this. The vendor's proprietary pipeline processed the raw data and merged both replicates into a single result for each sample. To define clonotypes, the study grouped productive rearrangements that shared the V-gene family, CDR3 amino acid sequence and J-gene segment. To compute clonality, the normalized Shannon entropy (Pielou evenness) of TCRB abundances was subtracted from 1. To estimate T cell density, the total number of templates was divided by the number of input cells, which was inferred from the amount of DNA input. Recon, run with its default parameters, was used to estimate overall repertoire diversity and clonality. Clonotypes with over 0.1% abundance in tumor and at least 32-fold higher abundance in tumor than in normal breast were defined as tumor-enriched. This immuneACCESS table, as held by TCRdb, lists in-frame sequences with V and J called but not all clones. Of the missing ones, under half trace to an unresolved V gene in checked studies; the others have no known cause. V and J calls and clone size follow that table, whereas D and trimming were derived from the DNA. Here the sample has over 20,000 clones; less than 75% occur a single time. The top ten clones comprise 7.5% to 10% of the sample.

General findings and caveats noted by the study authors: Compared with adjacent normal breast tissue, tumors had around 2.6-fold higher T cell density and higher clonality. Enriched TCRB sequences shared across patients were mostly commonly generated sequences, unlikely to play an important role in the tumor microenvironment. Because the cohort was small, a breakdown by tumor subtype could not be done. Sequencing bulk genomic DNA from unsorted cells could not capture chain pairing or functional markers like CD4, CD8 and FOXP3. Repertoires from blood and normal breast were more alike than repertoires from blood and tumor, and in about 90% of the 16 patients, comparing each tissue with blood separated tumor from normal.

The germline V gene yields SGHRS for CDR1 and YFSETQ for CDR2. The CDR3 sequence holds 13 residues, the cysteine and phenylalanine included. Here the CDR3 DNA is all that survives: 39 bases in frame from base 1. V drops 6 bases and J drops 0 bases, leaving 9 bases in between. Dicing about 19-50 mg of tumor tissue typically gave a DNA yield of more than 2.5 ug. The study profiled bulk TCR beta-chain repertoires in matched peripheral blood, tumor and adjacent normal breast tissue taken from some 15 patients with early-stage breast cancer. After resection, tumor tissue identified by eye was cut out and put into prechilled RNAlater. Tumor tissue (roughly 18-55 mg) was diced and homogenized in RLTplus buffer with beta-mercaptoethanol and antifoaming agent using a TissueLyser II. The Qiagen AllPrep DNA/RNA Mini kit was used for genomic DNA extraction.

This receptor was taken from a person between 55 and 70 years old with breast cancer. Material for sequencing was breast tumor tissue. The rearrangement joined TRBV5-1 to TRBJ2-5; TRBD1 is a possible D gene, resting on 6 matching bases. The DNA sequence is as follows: TGCGCCAGCACCCGACAGGACCAAGAGACCCAGTACTTC. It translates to CASTRQDQETQYF.